One sample yielded the 12 T cell receptor beta chains listed below, sequenced in a study of tumor-infiltrating lymphocytes in primary liver carcinoma. A constant-region primer primed TCR beta cDNA synthesis from 500 to 550 ng of total RNA. Three rounds of nested multiplex PCR with slightly modified ARM-PCR produced TCR beta libraries. It was with TRBV1-TRBV30 forward primers and a C-beta reverse primer that the first two PCR rounds were run, at approximately 9 cycles each. In TCRdb, the multiplex PCR reads were re-called with MiXCR into one record per CDR3 protein. The sample holds tens of thousands of distinct CDR3 sequences, around 80% seen once. Co-extraction of RNA and DNA was performed on about 19-33 mg of unsorted bulk tissue. Sequenced material: tumor-adjacent normal liver tissue. Every receptor here comes from a middle-aged man with primary liver carcinoma and hepatitis B virus infection.

The sample holds one count of this clonotype. A much larger clone sits a single nucleotide away, making a read error possible. The CDR3 DNA is TGTGCCAACAGCCCCAAGGTAGGGGGGGAGCAGTTCTTC. Translation: CANSPKVGGEQFF. The rearrangement links TRBV7-7 to TRBJ2-1; D assignment may be TRBD1 or TRBD2 (6 bases each). The CDR3 covers 13 residues. From germline, CDR1 is SSHAT and CDR2 FNYEAQ (reference sequence).

Turning to this clonotype: One end of the junction varies from germline; a read error may be responsible. The chain recombines TRBV4-2 with TRBJ2-2; D is ambiguous. The CDR3 covers 15 residues. CDR1 and CDR2 from the germline V gene are LGHNA and YNFKEQ. The CDR3 region has the DNA TGTGCCAGCAGTCAAGATCTGACATTCACCGGGCAGCTGTTTTTT. Translating gives CASSQDLTFTGQLFF.

Comments on this clonotype: A read error may account for a junction end that differs from germline. The J gene is TRBJ2-1, the V gene TRBV11-1; D not certain. In germline, CDR1 is SGHAT, CDR2 FQDESV (reference sequence). The CDR3 contains 16 residues. The CDR3 protein is CTSSPRVADSYNEQFF. The CDR3 region has the DNA TGTACCAGCAGTCCCCGAGTGGCGGACTCCTACAATGAGCAGTTCTTC.

This clonotype has only one observation. A read error is likely, as this CDR3 ends without the conserved phenylalanine or tryptophan. The rearrangement joins TRBV6-1 to TRBJ2-3; weak D call: TRBD1 (7 bases). The CDR3 runs 14 residues. Germline V lookup: CDR1 MNHNS, CDR2 SASEGT. Trimming stripped 7 bases from V and 6 bases from J, with 17 bases between. The CDR3 DNA reads as TGTGCCAGCATGATGGGCAGGGGGGCGGATACGCAGTATCTT. As protein: CASMMGRGADTQYL.

The V and J genes are TRBV24-1 and TRBJ2-7; D could derive from TRBD1 or TRBD2 (5 bases each). This CDR3 comprises 11 residues. V was cut by 9 bases and J by 6 bases, with 11 bases left in between. Per germline, CDR1 KGHDR and CDR2 SFDVKD. CDR3 protein: CATCNGGEQYF. The CDR3 nucleotides read TGTGCCACCTGTAATGGGGGCGAGCAGTACTTC.

This clonotype was detected a few times. V usage is TRBV6-2 or TRBV6-3 and J usage is TRBJ2-2, with a tentative D call TRBD2 (5 bases). There are 15 residues in the CDR3. The germline CDR1 and CDR2 sequences are MNHEY and SVGEGT. The germline V and J ends were trimmed by 7 bases and 3 bases, with 15 bases remaining between them. CDR3 sequence: CASTPARVDTGELFF. The CDR3, as DNA: TGTGCCAGCACCCCTGCGAGGGTGGACACCGGGGAGCTGTTTTTT.

Notes on this clonotype: The junction departs from the called germline gene at one end, perhaps through a read error. V is TRBV7-8 and J is TRBJ1-1, with 7 bases identical to TRBD1. The germline gives CDR1 SGHVS, CDR2 FQNEAQ. There are 14 residues in the CDR3. CDR3 coding DNA: TGTGCCAGTAGTCGGACAGGAGCGAACACTGAAGCTTCCTTT. This codes for CASSRTGANTEASF.

The chain employs TRBV6-5 and TRBJ2-7; 7 nucleotides line up with TRBD2. The CDR3 has 13 amino acids. Unmatched junction bases numbered 11, after V lost 9 bases and J lost 6 bases. The germline V gene has CDR1 MNHEY and CDR2 SVGAGI. DNA for the CDR3: TGTGCCAGTATCGGACTAGTTGGGTGCGAGCAGTACTTC. As protein: CASIGLVGCEQYF.

The chain carries TRBV10-2 and TRBJ2-1; D is unclear. The CDR3 runs 13 residues. The germline gives CDR1 WSHSY, CDR2 SAAADI. Here the CDR3 reads CISTDRAYNEQFF. Written as DNA, the CDR3 is TGCATCAGCACCGACCGAGCCTACAATGAGCAGTTCTTC.

Worth noting for this clonotype: A junction end diverges from the germline sequence, so it may reflect a read error. The chain has TRBV29-1 and TRBJ1-1, with a possible D match to TRBD1 (5 bases). This CDR3 spans 15 amino acids. Germline values: CDR1 SQVTM, CDR2 ANQGSEA. In nucleotides, the CDR3 is TGCAGCGCTGCCCTAGGTTGGGGGATGAACACTGAAGCTTTCTTC. Its protein is CSAALGWGMNTEAFF.

A remark on this clonotype: The junction does not match germline at one end; this may be a read error. The chain links TRBV29-1 to TRBJ2-2; possible D gene TRBD2, 6 bases. The CDR3 is 15 amino acids. From germline, CDR1 is SQVTM and CDR2 ANQGSEA. CDR3 sequence reads: CSVGTNTANTGELFF. CDR3 nucleotide sequence: TGCAGCGTTGGGACTAACACGGCGAACACGGGGGAGCTGTTTTTT.

In its sample, this clonotype was seen a few times. This chain links TRBV27 with TRBJ2-7; 8 bases match TRBD1. CDR3 length: 14 amino acids. The V gene's germline CDR1 is MNHEY and CDR2 SMNVEV (reference sequence). After removal of 7 bases from V and 1 base from J, the junction contained 6 bases not matched to a gene. This CDR3 is CASTRGRGSYEQYF. The CDR3 DNA reads TGTGCCAGCACCAGGGGGCGGGGTTCCTACGAGCAGTACTTC.